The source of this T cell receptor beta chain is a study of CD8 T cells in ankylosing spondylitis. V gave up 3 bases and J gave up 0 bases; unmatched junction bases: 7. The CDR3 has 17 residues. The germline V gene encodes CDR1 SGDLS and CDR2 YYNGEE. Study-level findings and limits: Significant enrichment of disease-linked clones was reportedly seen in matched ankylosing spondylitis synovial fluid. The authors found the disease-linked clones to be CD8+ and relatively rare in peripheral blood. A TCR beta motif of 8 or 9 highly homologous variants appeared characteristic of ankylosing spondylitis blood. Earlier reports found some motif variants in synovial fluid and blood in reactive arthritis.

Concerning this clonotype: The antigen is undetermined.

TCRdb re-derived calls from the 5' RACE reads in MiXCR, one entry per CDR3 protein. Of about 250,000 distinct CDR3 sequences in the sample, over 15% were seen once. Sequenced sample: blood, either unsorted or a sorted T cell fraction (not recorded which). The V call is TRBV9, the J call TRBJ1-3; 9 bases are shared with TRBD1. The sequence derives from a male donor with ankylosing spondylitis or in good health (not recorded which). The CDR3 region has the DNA TGTGCCAGCAGCGATGGGACAGGGCTCAGCTCTGGAAACACCATATATTTT. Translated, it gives CASSDGTGLSSGNTIYF.